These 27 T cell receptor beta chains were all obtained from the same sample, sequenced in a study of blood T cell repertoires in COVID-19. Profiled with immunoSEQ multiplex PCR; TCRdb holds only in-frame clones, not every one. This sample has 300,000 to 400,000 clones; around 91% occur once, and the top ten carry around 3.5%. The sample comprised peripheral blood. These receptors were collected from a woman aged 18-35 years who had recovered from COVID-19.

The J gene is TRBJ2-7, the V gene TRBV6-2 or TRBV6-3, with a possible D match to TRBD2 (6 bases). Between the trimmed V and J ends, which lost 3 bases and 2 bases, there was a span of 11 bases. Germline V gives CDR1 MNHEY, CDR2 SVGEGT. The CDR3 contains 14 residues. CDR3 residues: CASSYLAGTYEQYV. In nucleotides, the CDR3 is TGTGCCAGCAGTTATCTCGCGGGGACCTACGAGCAGTACGTC.

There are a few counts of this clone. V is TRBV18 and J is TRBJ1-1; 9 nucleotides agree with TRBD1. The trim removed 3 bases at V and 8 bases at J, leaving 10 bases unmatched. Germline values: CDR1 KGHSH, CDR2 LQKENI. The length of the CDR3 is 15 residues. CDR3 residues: CASSPTIDRGSEAFF. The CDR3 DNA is TGTGCCAGCTCACCGACGATAGACAGGGGGAGCGAAGCTTTCTTT.

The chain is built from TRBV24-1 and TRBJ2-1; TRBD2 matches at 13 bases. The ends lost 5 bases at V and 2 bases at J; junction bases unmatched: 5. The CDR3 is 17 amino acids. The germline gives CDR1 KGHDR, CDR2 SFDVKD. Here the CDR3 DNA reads TGTGCCACCAGTGGACGGACTAGCGGGGGAGCCTACAATGAGCAGTTCTTC. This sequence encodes CATSGRTSGGAYNEQFF.

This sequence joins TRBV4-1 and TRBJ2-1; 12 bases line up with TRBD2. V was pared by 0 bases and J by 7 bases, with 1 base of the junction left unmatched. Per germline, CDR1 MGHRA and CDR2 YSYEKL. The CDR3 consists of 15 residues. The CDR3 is CASSQEGLAGNEQFF. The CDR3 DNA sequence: TGCGCCAGCAGCCAAGAAGGACTAGCGGGAAATGAGCAGTTCTTC.

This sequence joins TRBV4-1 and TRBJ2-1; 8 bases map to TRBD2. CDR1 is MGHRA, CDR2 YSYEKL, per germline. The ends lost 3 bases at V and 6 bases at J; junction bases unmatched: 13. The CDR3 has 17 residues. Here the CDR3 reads CASSQGLPRGRSNEQFF. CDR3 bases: TGCGCCAGCAGCCAGGGCCTTCCTCGCGGGAGGAGCAATGAGCAGTTCTTC.

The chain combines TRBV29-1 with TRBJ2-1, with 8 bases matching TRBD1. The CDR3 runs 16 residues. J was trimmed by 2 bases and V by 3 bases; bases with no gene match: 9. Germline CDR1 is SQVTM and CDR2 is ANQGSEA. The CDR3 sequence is CSVETWTGSPYNEQFF. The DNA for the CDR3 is TGCAGCGTTGAGACTTGGACAGGGAGCCCCTACAATGAGCAGTTCTTC.

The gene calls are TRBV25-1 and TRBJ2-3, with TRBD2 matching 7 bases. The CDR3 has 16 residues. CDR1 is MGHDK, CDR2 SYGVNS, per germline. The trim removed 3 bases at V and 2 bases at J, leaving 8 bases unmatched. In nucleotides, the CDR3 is TGTGCCAGCAGTGATCTTCTAGCGGTGACCACAGATACGCAGTATTTT. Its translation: CASSDLLAVTTDTQYF.

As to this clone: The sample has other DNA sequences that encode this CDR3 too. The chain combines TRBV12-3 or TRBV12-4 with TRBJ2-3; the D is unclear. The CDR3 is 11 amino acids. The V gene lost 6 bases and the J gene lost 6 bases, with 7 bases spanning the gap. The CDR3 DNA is TGTGCCAGCAGCCTCAGGGATACGCAGTATTTT. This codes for CASSLRDTQYF.

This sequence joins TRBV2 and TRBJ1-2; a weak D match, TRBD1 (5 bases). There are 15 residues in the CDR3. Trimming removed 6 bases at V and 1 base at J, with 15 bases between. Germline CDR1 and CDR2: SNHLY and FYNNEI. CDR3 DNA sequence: TGTGCCAGCAGGGAACAGGAGCAGGGTAACTATGGCTACACCTTC. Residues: CASREQEQGNYGYTF.

In DNA form, the CDR3 reads TGTGCCAGCAGCCGAGGGCCGTCGCAGTTCTTC. Its translation is CASSRGPSQFF. The V call is TRBV6-5, the J call TRBJ2-1; maybe TRBD2 (5 bases). Deletions cut 6 bases from V and 12 bases from J, with 12 bases between. This CDR3 spans 11 amino acids. Germline CDR1 is MNHEY and CDR2 is SVGAGI.

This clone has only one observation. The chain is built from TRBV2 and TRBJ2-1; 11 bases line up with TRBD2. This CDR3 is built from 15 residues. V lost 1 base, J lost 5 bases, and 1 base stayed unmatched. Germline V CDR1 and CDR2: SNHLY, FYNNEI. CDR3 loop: CASSEGLAGNNEQFF. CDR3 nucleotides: TGTGCCAGCAGTGAAGGACTAGCGGGGAACAATGAGCAGTTCTTC.

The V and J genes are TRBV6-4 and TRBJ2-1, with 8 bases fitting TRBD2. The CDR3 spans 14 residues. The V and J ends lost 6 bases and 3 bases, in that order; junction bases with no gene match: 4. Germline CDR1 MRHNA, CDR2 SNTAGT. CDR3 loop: CASSSGRGYNEQFF. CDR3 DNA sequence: TGTGCCAGCAGCAGCGGGAGAGGCTACAATGAGCAGTTCTTC.

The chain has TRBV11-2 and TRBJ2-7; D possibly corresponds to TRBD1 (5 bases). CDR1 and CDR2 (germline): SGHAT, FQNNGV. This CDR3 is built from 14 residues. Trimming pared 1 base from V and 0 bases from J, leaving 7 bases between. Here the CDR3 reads CASSLGGNSYEQYV. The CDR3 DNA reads TGTGCCAGCAGCTTAGGGGGCAACTCCTACGAGCAGTACGTC.

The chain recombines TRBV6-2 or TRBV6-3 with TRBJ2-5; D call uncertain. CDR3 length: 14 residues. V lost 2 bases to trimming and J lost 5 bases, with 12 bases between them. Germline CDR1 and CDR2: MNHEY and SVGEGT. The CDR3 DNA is TGTGCCAGCAGTTACGTCATGGGCCAGGAGACCCAGTACTTC. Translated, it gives CASSYVMGQETQYF.

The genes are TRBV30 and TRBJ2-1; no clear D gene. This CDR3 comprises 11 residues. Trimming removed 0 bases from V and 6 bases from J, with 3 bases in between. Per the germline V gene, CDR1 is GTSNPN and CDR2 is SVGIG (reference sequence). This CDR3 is CAWSVFNEQFF. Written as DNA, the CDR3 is TGTGCCTGGAGTGTCTTCAATGAGCAGTTCTTC.

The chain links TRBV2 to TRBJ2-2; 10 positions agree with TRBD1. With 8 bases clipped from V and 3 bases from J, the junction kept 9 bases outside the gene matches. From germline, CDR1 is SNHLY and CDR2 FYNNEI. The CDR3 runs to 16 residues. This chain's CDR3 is CASSRPGTGDTGELFF. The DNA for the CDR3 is TGTGCCAGCTCCCGCCCCGGGACAGGGGACACCGGGGAGCTGTTTTTT.

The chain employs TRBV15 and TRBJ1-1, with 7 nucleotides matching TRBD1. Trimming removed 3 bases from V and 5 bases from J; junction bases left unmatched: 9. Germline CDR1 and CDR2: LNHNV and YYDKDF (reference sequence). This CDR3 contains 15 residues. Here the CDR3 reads CATSSRISGGTEAFF. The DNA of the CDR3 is TGTGCCACCAGCAGCAGAATATCAGGGGGGACTGAAGCTTTCTTT.

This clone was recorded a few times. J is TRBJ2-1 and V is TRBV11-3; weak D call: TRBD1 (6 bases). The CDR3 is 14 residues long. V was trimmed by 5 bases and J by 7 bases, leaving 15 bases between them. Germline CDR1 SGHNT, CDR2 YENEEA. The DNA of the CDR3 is TGTGCCAGCAGCCTTGAAGGGGGAGAAAATGAGCAGTTCTTC. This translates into CASSLEGGENEQFF.

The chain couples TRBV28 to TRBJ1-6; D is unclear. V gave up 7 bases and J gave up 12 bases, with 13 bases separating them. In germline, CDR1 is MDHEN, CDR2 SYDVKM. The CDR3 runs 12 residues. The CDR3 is CASKSQFEPLHF. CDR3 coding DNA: TGTGCCAGCAAGTCTCAGTTCGAACCCCTCCACTTT.

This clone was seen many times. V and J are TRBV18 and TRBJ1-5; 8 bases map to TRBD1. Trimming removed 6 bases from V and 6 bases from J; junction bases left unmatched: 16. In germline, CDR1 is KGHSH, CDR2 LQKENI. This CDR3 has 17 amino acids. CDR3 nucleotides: TGTGCCAGCTCCCAGAGGATGTGGACAGGGACGGTTCAGCCCCAGCATTTT. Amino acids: CASSQRMWTGTVQPQHF.

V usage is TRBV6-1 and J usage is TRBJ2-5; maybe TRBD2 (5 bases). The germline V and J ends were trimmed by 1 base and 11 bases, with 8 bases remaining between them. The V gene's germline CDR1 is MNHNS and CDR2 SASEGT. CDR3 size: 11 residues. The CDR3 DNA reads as TGTGCCAGCAGTGAAGGGAGCGGACAGTACTTC. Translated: CASSEGSGQYF.

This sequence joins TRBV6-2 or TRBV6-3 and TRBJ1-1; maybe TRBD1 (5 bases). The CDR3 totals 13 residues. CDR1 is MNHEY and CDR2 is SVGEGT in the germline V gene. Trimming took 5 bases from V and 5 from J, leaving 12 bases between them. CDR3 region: CASSATGGTEAFF. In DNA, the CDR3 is TGTGCCAGCAGTGCCACGGGGGGGACTGAAGCTTTCTTT.

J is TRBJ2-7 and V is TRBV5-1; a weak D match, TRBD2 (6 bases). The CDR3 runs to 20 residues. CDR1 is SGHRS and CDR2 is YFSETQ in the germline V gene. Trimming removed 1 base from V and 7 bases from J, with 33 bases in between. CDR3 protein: CASSLPLGGGFSPECCEQYV. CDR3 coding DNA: TGCGCCAGCAGCTTGCCCCTGGGAGGTGGATTCTCCCCCGAATGTTGTGAGCAGTACGTC.

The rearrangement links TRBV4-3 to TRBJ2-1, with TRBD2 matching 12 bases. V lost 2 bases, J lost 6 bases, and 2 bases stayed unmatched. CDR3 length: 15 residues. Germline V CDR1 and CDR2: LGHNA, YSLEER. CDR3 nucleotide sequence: TGCGCCAGCAGCCAATCTAGCGGGAGGGTCAATGAGCAGTTCTTC. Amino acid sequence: CASSQSSGRVNEQFF.

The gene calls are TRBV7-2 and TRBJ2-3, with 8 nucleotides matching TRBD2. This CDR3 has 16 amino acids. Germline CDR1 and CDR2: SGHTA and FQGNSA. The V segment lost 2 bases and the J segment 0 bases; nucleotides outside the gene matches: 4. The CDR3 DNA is TGTGCCAGCAGCTTAACTGTAGCGGGAAGCACAGATACGCAGTATTTT. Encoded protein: CASSLTVAGSTDTQYF.

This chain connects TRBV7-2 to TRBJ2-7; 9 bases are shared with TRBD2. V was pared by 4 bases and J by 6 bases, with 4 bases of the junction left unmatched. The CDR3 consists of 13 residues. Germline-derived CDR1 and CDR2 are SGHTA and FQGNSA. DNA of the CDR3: TGTGCCAGCAGCTGGCGGGAGGGTCTCGAGCAGTACGTC. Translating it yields CASSWREGLEQYV.

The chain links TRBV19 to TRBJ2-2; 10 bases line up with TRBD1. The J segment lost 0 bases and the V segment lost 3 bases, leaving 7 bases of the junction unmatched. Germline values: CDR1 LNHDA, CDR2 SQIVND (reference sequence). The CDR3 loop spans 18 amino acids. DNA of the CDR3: TGTGCCAGTAGTATCTGGACAGGGGGATCGGCGAACACCGGGGAGCTGTTTTTT. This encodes CASSIWTGGSANTGELFF.